A selection of T cell receptor beta chains follows, all from one sample in a study of human T cells and chemical hapten exposure. One entry per CDR3 protein results from TCRdb running MiXCR on the RACE reads. The sample carries around 200,000 distinct CDR3 sequences, under 30% recorded once. Sequences were derived from whole blood, sampled in connection with sensitization to the hapten diphenylcyclopropenone (DPC). The receptors stem from a woman in her forties with alopecia areata. Some clones in this sample may be carry-over from other donors' samples. Each CDR3 is given with its conserved first and last residue. A D gene is named only where the DNA matches it firmly. Clone size, where shown, is once, few, many, or a class for clones that have expanded.

>few|TRBD2|TRBJ2-5|TRBV10-2
CASKRTSGSPGQETQYF
TGCGCCAGCAAGCGGACTAGCGGGAGTCCGGGGCAAGAGACCCAGTACTTC
>NA|TRBD2|TRBJ2-1|TRBV29-1
CSVGLADEQFF
TGCAGCGTGGGACTAGCCGATGAGCAGTTCTTC
>NA|TRBD1|TRBJ2-7|TRBV7-2
CASSYGTVYEQYF
TGTGCCAGCAGCTACGGGACAGTCTACGAGCAGTACTTC
>NA|NA|TRBJ1-4|TRBV7-2
CASSFQGGGEKLFF
TGTGCCAGCAGCTTTCAAGGGGGGGGTGAAAAACTGTTTTTT
>few|TRBD1|TRBJ2-2|TRBV28
CASSLGDRETVWLFF
TGTGCCAGCAGTTTGGGGGACAGGGAAACCGTTTGGCTGTTTTTT
>few|NA|TRBJ2-7|TRBV6-5
CASSYGAEQYF
TGTGCCAGCAGTTACGGGGCGGAGCAGTACTTC
>NA|TRBD2|TRBJ2-5|TRBV12-3/TRBV12-4
CASSRYSGLAGFQETQYF
TGTGCCAGCAGTCGATATTCGGGACTAGCGGGATTCCAGGAGACCCAGTACTTC
>NA|TRBD2|TRBJ2-1|TRBV28
CASTSSAGGFNEQFF
TGTGCCAGCACCTCATCCGCGGGAGGGTTCAATGAGCAGTTCTTC
>NA|TRBD1|TRBJ2-5|TRBV29-1
CSAIRTGGSLGTQYF
TGCAGCGCTATCCGGACAGGGGGCAGTTTAGGGACCCAGTACTTC
>NA|TRBD2|TRBJ2-1|TRBV29-1
CSVTDLAGRNEQFF
TGCAGCGTGACGGATCTAGCGGGAAGAAATGAGCAGTTCTTC
>NA|NA|TRBJ2-6|TRBV5-1
CASSLYGSSGANVLTF
TGCGCCAGCAGCTTATACGGCAGCTCTGGGGCCAACGTCCTGACTTTC
>once|NA|TRBJ2-1|TRBV29-1
CSVERRGDEQFF
TGCAGCGTGGAGAGGAGGGGGGATGAGCAGTTCTTC
>NA|NA|TRBJ2-7|TRBV24-1
CATSEGGDEQYF
TGTGCCACCAGTGAAGGAGGGGACGAGCAGTACTTC
>NA|NA|TRBJ1-1|TRBV7-9
CASSPQSGQNTEAFF
TGTGCCAGCAGCCCCCAGTCGGGGCAGAACACTGAAGCTTTCTTT
>few|NA|TRBJ2-7|TRBV29-1
CSVEDLVGTGPYEQYF
TGCAGCGTTGAAGACCTAGTGGGCACAGGGCCCTACGAGCAGTACTTC
>NA|NA|TRBJ1-2|TRBV28
CASSLTDAVGYTF
TGTGCCAGCAGTTTAACTGATGCGGTCGGCTACACCTTC
>NA|NA|TRBJ2-5|TRBV28
CASSFSTSRETQYF
TGTGCCAGCAGTTTCTCGACTAGTCGCGAGACCCAGTACTTC
>NA|NA|TRBJ1-2|TRBV29-1
CSVDPQDYYGYTF
TGCAGCGTGGACCCACAGGACTACTATGGCTACACCTTC
>few|NA|TRBJ2-3|TRBV5-6
CASSPGLGGPMGTDTQYF
TGTGCCAGCAGCCCGGGATTGGGGGGACCCATGGGCACAGATACGCAGTATTTT
>NA|NA|TRBJ2-5|TRBV7-2
CASSRQDQETQYF
TGTGCCAGCAGCCGACAAGACCAAGAGACCCAGTACTTC
>NA|NA|TRBJ1-2|TRBV7-9
CASSDRTAYGYTF
TGTGCCAGCAGCGACCGGACAGCCTATGGCTACACCTTC
>many|TRBD1|TRBJ2-7|TRBV20-1
CSAGQGAYEQYF
TGCAGTGCAGGACAGGGGGCCTACGAGCAGTACTTC
>NA|TRBD1|TRBJ2-1|TRBV5-1
CASSLVAGQGINEQFF
TGCGCCAGCAGCTTGGTTGCAGGACAGGGGATCAATGAGCAGTTCTTC
>NA|NA|TRBJ2-1|TRBV2
CASSGDLYNEQFF
TGTGCCAGCAGTGGGGACTTATACAATGAGCAGTTCTTC
>NA|TRBD2|TRBJ2-1|TRBV6-6
CASSSTGGQRLPRNEQFF
TGTGCCAGCAGTTCCACGGGGGGGCAGCGACTTCCTCGGAATGAGCAGTTCTTC
>NA|TRBD1|TRBJ1-1|TRBV20-1
CSAVPGQGVGTEAFF
TGCAGTGCTGTACCGGGACAGGGTGTTGGGACTGAAGCTTTCTTT
>many|NA|TRBJ2-7|TRBV13
CASSFGLPEHPSYEQYF
TGTGCCAGCAGCTTCGGACTGCCTGAACATCCATCCTACGAGCAGTACTTC
>NA|NA|TRBJ2-1|TRBV28
CASSPAVLYNEQFF
TGTGCCAGCAGCCCGGCGGTACTATACAATGAGCAGTTCTTC
>NA|NA|TRBJ1-5|TRBV4-3
CASSPTRFQPQHF
TGCGCCAGCAGCCCCACTAGGTTTCAGCCCCAGCATTTT
>few|TRBD1|TRBJ1-2|TRBV6-5
CASSYSGTDYGYTF
TGTGCCAGCAGTTATTCCGGGACAGACTATGGCTACACCTTC
>NA|NA|TRBJ2-1|TRBV20-1
CSASRYNEQFF
TGCAGTGCTAGCCGCTACAATGAGCAGTTCTTC
>NA|NA|TRBJ2-5|TRBV20-1
CSARVGETQYF
TGCAGTGCCAGAGTCGGGGAGACCCAGTACTTC
>NA|TRBD2|TRBJ2-1|TRBV6-2/TRBV6-3
CASSRRWTSGTSYNEQFF
TGTGCCAGCAGCCGTCGCTGGACTAGCGGCACCTCCTACAATGAGCAGTTCTTC
>many|NA|TRBJ2-1|TRBV4-1
CASSQGEVLDEQFF
TGCGCCAGCAGCCAAGGAGAGGTGCTTGATGAGCAGTTCTTC
>NA|TRBD2|TRBJ2-7|TRBV6-5
CASIRTSGSYEQYF
TGTGCCAGCATTAGAACTAGCGGTTCCTACGAGCAGTACTTC
>NA|NA|TRBJ1-1|TRBV6-5
CASSYSTWGTEAFF
TGTGCCAGCAGTTATAGTACCTGGGGGACTGAAGCTTTCTTT
>few|NA|TRBJ2-3|TRBV9
CASSVGTLSTDTQYF
TGTGCCAGCAGCGTTGGGACTTTATCCACAGATACGCAGTATTTT
>NA|TRBD1|TRBJ1-5|TRBV2
CASSRTGSRNQPQHF
TGTGCCAGCAGTAGGACAGGGTCGCGCAATCAGCCCCAGCATTTT
>few|NA|TRBJ2-7|TRBV19
CASKGVDGSSYEQYF
TGTGCCAGTAAGGGGGTGGACGGCAGCTCCTACGAGCAGTACTTC
>NA|NA|TRBJ1-1|TRBV20-1
CSARAPGVPEAFF
TGCAGTGCTAGGGCACCAGGGGTGCCTGAAGCTTTCTTT
>NA|NA|TRBJ2-4|TRBV29-1
CSALKREGVDIQYF
TGCAGCGCTTTAAAAAGGGAAGGTGTGGACATTCAGTACTTC
>NA|NA|TRBJ1-6|TRBV10-3
CAIAGAGVSPLHF
TGTGCCATCGCGGGGGCAGGGGTGTCACCCCTCCACTTT
>few|NA|TRBJ2-5|TRBV5-1
CASSSGGTGPVETQYF
TGCGCCAGCAGCTCAGGAGGGACCGGCCCGGTGGAGACCCAGTACTTC
>NA|NA|TRBJ2-2|TRBV9
CASSVGQENTGELFF
TGTGCCAGCAGCGTAGGGCAGGAGAACACCGGGGAGCTGTTTTTT
>NA|TRBD2|TRBJ2-1|TRBV6-2/TRBV6-3
CASSYSTSGTYNEQFF
TGTGCCAGCAGTTATTCGACTAGCGGGACCTACAATGAGCAGTTCTTC
>NA|NA|TRBJ2-1|TRBV6-2/TRBV6-3
CASKRPGFGQFF
TGTGCCAGCAAACGACCGGGATTCGGGCAGTTCTTC
>few|NA|TRBJ2-7|TRBV4-3
CASSPKDSYEQYF
TGCGCCAGCAGCCCAAAGGACAGCTACGAGCAGTACTTC
>NA|TRBD1|TRBJ1-1|TRBV6-5
CASRRDSSEAFF
TGTGCCAGCAGACGGGACAGTTCGGAAGCTTTCTTT
>many|NA|TRBJ2-1|TRBV21-1
CASSKVSLAENEQFF
TGTGCCAGCAGCAAAGTGAGTCTAGCGGAAAATGAGCAGTTCTTC
>many|NA|TRBJ2-1|TRBV20-1
CSARAAIPGLYNEQFF
TGCAGTGCTAGAGCCGCGATTCCGGGTCTCTACAATGAGCAGTTCTTC
>few|NA|TRBJ2-1|TRBV5-6
CASSRVWGPGGGSNEQFF
TGTGCCAGCAGCCGGGTGTGGGGGCCCGGGGGAGGGAGCAATGAGCAGTTCTTC
>NA|NA|TRBJ2-7|TRBV29-1
CSVVRFGAEAEQYF
TGCAGCGTTGTTCGTTTTGGCGCAGAGGCCGAGCAGTACTTC
>NA|NA|TRBJ1-1|TRBV4-2
CASSQDEGMRTEAFF
TGTGCCAGCAGCCAAGATGAGGGGATGAGGACTGAAGCTTTCTTT
>few|NA|TRBJ2-1|TRBV24-1
CATSDFNRDTSYNEQFF
TGTGCCACCAGTGATTTCAACCGGGACACCTCCTACAATGAGCAGTTCTTC
>few|TRBD2|TRBJ2-1|TRBV4-1
CASSQPRGLAGSQSSYNEQFF
TGCGCCAGCAGCCAACCGCGTGGACTAGCGGGATCCCAGAGCTCCTACAATGAGCAGTTCTTC